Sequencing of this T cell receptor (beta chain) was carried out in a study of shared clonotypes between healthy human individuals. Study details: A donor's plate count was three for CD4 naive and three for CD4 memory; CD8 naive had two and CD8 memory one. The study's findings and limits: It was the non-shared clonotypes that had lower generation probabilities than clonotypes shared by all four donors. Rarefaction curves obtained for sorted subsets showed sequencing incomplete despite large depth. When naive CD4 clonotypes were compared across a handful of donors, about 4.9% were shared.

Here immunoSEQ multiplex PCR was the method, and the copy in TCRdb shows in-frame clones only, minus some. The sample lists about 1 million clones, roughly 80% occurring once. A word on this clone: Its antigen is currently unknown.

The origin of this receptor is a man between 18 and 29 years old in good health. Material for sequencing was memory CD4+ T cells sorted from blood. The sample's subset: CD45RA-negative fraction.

CDR3 coding DNA: TGTGCCATTCCCCAGGGGCTTGATAATTCACCCCTCCACTTT. It is translated as CAIPQGLDNSPLHF. The J gene is TRBJ1-6, the V gene TRBV6-1; D possibly corresponds to TRBD1 (6 bases). The CDR3 contains 14 residues. Trimming took off 10 bases at V and 5 bases at J, with 15 bases between the two ends. CDR1 is MNHNS and CDR2 is SASEGT in the germline V gene.